The entry below gives a single T cell receptor (beta chain) sequence along with its context. Its antigen is as yet unknown. The entry originates in a study of blood T cells in healthy people across ages. Germline CDR1 and CDR2: LNHDA and SQIVND (reference sequence). The V and J ends lost 5 bases and 2 bases, in that order; junction bases with no gene match: 10. This CDR3 is 16 amino acids long. Using a J-beta primer mix together with a sample-barcoded 5' primer, a second PCR was run for about 6 to 12 cycles. TCRdb redid the calling of the 5' RACE reads with MiXCR, one entry per CDR3 protein. The table shows around 850,000 distinct CDR3 sequences, with about 36% occurring only once. The donors, aged about 6 to 90, were healthy Caucasians from Russia. Peripheral blood was drawn, approximately 9.7 milliliters per donor. Findings and caveats of the study: A strong correlation between TCR beta diversity and naive T cell percentage was seen. Versus aged donors, long-lived donors had higher diversity and more naive CD4+ cells.

Sequenced input: blood. This receptor was obtained from a man aged 18 to 35 in good health. The V gene is TRBV19, the J gene TRBJ2-3; TRBD2 matches 7 bases. The CDR3 nucleotides are TGTGCCAGTAGTCTTCGGGCTAGCGGAACCACAGATACGCAGTATTTT. Encoded protein: CASSLRASGTTDTQYF.